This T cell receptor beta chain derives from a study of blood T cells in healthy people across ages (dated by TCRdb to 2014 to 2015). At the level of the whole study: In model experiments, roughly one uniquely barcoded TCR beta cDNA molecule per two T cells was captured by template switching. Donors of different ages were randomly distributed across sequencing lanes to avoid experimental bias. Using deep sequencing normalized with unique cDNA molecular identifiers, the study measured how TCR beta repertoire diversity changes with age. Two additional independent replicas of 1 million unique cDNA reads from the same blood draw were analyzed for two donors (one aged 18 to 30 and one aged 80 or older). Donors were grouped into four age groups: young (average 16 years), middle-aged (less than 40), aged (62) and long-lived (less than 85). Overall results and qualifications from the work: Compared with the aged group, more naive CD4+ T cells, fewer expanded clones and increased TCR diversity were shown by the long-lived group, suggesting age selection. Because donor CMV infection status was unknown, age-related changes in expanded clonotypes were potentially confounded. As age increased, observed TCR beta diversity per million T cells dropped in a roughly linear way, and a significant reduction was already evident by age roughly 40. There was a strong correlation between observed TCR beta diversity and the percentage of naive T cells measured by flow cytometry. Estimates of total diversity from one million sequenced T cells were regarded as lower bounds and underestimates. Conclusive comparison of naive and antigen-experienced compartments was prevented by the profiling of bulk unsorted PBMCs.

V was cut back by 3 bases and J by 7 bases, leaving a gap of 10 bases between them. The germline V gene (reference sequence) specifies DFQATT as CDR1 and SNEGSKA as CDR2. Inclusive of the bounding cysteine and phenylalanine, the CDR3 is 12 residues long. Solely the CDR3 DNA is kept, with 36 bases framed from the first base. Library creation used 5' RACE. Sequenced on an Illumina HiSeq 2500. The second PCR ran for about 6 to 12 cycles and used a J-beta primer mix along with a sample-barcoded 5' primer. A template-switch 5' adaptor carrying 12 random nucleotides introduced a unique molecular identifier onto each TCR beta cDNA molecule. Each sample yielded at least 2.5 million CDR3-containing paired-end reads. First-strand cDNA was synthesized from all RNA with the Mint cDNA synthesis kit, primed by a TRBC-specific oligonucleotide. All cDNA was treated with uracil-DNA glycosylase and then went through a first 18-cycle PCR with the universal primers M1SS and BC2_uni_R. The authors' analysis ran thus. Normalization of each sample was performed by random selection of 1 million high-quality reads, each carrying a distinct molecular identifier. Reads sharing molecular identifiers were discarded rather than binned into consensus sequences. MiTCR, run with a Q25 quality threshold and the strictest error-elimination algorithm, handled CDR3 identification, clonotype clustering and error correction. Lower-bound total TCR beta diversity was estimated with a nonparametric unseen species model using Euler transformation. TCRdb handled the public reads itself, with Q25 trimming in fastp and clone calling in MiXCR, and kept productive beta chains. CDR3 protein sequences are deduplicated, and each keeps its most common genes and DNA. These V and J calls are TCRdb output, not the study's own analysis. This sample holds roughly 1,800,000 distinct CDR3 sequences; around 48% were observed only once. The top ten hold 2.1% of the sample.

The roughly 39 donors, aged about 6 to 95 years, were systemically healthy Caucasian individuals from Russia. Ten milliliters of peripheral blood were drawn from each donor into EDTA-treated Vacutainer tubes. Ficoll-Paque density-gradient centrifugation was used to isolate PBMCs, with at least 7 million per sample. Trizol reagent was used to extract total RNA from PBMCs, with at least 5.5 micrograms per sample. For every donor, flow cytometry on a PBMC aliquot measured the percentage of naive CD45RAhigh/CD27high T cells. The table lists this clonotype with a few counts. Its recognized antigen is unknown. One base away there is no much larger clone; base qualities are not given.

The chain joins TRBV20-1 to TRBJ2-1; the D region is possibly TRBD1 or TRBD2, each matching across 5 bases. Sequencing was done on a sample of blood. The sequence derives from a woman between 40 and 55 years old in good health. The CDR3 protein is CSARGPGNEQFF. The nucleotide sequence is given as TGCAGTGCTAGGGGACCGGGGAATGAGCAGTTCTTC.